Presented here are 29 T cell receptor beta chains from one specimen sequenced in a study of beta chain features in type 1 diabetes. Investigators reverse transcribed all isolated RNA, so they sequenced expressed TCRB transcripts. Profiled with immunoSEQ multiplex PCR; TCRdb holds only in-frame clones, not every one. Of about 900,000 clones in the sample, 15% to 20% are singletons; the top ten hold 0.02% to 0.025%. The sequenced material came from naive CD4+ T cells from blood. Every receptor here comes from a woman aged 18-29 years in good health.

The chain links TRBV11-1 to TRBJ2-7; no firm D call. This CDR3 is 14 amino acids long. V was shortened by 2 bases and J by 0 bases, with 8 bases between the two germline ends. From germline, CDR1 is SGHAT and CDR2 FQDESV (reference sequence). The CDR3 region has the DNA TGTGCCAGCAGCTTACAGGAGCTCTCCTACGAGCAGTACTTC. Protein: CASSLQELSYEQYF. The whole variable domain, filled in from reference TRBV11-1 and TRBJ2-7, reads EAEVAQSPRYKITEKSQAVAFWCDPISGHATLYWYRQILGQGPELLVQFQDESVVDDSQLPKDRFSAERLKGVDSTLKIQPAELGDSAMYLCASSLQELSYEQYFGPGTRLTVT.

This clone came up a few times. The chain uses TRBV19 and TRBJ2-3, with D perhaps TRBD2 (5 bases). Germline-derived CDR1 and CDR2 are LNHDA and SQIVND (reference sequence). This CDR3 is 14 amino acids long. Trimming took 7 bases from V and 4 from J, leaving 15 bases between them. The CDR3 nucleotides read TGTGCCAGTAAGGACTCCCCCGTGGCAGATACGCAGTATTTT. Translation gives CASKDSPVADTQYF.

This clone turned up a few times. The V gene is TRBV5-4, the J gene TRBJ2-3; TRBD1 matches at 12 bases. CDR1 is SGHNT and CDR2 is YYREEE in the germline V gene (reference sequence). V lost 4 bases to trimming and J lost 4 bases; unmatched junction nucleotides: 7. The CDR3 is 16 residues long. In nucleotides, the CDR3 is TGTGCCAGCAGCGAAGGGACAGGGGGCCGGGCAGATACGCAGTATTTT. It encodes CASSEGTGGRADTQYF.

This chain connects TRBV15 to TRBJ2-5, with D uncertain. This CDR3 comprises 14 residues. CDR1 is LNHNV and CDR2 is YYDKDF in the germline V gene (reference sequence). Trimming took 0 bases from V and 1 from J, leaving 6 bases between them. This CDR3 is CATSRDRTQETQYF. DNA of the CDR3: TGTGCCACCAGCAGAGACAGGACCCAAGAGACCCAGTACTTC.

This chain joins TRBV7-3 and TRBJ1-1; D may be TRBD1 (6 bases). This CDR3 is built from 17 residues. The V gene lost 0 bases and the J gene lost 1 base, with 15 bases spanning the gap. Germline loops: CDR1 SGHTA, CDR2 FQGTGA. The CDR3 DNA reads TGTGCCAGCAGCTTAACCACTTCCGGGGGGCCGAACACTGAAGCTTTCTTT. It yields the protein CASSLTTSGGPNTEAFF. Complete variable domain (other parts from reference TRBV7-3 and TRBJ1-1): GAGVSQTPSNKVTEKGKYVELRCDPISGHTALYWYRQSLGQGPEFLIYFQGTGAADDSGLPNDRFFAVRPEGSVSTLKIQRTERGDSAVYLCASSLTTSGGPNTEAFFGQGTRLTVV.

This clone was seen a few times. CDR3 sequence: CASSKASGPSTDTQYF. The CDR3 coding sequence is TGTGCCAGCAGTAAAGCTTCAGGGCCAAGCACAGATACGCAGTATTTT. This chain links TRBV25-1 with TRBJ2-3, with TRBD1 as a possible D gene (5 bases). In germline, CDR1 is MGHDK, CDR2 SYGVNS. There are 16 residues in the CDR3. V shed 5 bases and J shed 0 bases, with 15 bases lying between them.

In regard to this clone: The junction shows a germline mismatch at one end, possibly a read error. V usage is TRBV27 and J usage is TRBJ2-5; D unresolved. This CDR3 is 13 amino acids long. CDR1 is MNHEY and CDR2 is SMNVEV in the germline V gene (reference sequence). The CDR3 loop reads CASSLSIQGTQYF. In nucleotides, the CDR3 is TGTGCCAGCAGTTTATCGATCCAAGGGACCCAGTACTTC.

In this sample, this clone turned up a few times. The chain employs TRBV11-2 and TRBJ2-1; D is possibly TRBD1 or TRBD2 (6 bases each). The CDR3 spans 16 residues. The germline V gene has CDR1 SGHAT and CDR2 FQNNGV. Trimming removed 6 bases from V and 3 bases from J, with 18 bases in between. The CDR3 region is CASSHGQPGGYNEQFF. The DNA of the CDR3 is TGTGCCAGCAGTCATGGACAGCCCGGGGGCTACAATGAGCAGTTCTTC.

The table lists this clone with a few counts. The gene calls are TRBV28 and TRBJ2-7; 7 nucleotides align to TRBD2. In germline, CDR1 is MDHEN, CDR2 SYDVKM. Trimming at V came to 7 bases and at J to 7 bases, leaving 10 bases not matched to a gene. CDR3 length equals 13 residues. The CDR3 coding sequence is TGTGCCAGCAATTGGAGGGAGGGTGGAGAGCAGTACTTC. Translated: CASNWREGGEQYF.

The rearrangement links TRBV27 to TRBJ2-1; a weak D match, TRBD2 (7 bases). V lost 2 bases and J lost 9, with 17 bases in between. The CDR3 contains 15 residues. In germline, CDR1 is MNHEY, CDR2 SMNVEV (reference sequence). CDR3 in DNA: TGTGCCAGCAGTTTAAGGGGGAGGGCCCAAAGTGAGCAGTTCTTC. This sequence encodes CASSLRGRAQSEQFF.

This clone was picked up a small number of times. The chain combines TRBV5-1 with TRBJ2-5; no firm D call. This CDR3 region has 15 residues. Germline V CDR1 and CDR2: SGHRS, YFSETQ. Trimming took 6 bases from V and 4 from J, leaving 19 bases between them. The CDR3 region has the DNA TGCGCCAGCAACCTCGGTCAAGGGATTGTAGAGACCCAGTACTTC. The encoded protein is CASNLGQGIVETQYF.

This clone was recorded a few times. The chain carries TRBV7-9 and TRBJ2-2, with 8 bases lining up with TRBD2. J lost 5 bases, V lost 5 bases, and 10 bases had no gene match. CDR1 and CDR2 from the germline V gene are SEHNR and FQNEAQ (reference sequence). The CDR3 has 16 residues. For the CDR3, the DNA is TGTGCCAGCAGCCTCATGGGTAGCGGGATAACCGGGGAGCTGTTTTTT. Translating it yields CASSLMGSGITGELFF.

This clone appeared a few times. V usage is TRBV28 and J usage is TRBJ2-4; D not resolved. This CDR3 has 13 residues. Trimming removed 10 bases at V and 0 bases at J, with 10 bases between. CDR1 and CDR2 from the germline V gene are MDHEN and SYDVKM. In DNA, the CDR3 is TGTGCCACCGAACGGGTAGCCAAAAACATTCAGTACTTC. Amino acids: CATERVAKNIQYF.

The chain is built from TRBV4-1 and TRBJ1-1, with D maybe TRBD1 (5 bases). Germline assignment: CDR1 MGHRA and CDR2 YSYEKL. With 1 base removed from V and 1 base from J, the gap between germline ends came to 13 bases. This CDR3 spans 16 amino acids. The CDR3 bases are TGCGCCAGCAGCCAAGTAATTGGGGGACCGAACACTGAAGCTTTCTTT. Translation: CASSQVIGGPNTEAFF.

Here the CDR3 reads CASTRFAEQYF. The CDR3 region has the DNA TGTGCCAGCACGCGATTTGCCGAGCAGTACTTC. The chain recombines TRBV28 with TRBJ2-5; D is undetermined. The J call may be wrong; the DNA end is better matched by TRBJ2-7. The CDR3 covers 11 residues. The germline CDR1 and CDR2 sequences are MDHEN and SYDVKM.

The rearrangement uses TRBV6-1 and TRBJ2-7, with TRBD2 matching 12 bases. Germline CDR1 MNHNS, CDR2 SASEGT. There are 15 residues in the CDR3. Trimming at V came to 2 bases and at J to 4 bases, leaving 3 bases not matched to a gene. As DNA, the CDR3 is TGTGCCAGCAGTGAATCAACTAGCGGGAGGTACGAGCAGTACTTC. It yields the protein CASSESTSGRYEQYF.

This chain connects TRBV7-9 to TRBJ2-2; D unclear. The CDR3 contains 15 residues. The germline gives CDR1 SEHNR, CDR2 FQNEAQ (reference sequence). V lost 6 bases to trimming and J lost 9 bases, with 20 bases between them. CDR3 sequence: CASRPTTGLTWELFF. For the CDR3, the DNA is TGTGCCAGCAGGCCTACTACTGGGTTGACCTGGGAGCTGTTTTTT.

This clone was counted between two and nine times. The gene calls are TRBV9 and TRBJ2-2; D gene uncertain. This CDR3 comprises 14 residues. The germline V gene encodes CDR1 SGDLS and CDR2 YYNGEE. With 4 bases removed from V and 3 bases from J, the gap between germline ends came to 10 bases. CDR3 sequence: CASSLRVDTGELFF. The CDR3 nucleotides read TGTGCCAGCAGCTTAAGGGTGGACACCGGGGAGCTGTTTTTT.

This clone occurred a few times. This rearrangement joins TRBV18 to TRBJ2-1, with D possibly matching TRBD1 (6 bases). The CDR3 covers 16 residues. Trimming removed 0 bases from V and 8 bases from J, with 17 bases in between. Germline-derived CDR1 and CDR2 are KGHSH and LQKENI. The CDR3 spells CASSPPTQGKGDEQFF. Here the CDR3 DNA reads TGTGCCAGCTCACCACCCACACAGGGAAAGGGGGATGAGCAGTTCTTC.

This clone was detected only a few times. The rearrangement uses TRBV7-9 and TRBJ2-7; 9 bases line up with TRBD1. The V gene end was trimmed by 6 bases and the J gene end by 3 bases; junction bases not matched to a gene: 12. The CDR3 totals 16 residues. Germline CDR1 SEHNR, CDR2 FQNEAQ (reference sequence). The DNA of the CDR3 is TGTGCCAGCAGTTCAACCCAGACAGGGGGGAGCTACGAGCAGTACTTC. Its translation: CASSSTQTGGSYEQYF.

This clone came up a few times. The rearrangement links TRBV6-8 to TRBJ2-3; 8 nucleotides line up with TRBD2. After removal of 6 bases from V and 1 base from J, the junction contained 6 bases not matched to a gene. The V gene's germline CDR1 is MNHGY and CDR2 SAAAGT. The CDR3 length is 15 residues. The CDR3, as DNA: TGTGCCAGCAGGTGTATGCGGGAGGGCACAGATACGCAGTATTTT. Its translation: CASRCMREGTDTQYF.

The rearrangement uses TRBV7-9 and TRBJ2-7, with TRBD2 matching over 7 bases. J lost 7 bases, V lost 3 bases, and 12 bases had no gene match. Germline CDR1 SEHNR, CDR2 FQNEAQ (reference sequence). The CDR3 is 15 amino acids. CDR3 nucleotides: TGTGCCAGCAGCTTTTCAGCGGGGACCCGAGGGGAGCAGTACTTC. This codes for CASSFSAGTRGEQYF.

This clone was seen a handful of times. CDR3 protein: CASSIRTSGHADTQYF. The CDR3 nucleotides read TGTGCCAGTAGTATTCGGACTAGCGGGCACGCCGATACGCAGTATTTT. The chain couples TRBV19 to TRBJ2-3; 11 bases match TRBD2. V lost 3 bases to trimming and J lost 6 bases; unmatched junction nucleotides: 8. Germline CDR1 is LNHDA and CDR2 is SQIVND (reference sequence). There are 16 residues in the CDR3.

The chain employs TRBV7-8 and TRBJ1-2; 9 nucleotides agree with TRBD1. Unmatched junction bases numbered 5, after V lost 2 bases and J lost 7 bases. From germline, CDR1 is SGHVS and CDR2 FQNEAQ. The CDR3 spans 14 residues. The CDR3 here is CASSLSRTGVGYTF. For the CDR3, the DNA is TGTGCCAGCAGCTTAAGTAGGACAGGGGTTGGCTACACCTTC.

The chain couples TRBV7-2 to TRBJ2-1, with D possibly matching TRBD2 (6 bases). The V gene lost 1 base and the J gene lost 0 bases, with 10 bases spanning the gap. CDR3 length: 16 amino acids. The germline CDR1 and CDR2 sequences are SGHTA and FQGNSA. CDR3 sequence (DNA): TGTGCCAGCAGCTTAGGGGACTGGGGCTCCTACAATGAGCAGTTCTTC. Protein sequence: CASSLGDWGSYNEQFF.

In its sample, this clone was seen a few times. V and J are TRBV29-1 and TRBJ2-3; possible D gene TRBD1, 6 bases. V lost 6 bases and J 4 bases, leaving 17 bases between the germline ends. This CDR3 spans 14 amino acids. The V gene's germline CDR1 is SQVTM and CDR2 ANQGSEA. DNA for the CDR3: TGCAGCGTCCTAACCAGGGGTCAGGCAGATACGCAGTATTTT. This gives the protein CSVLTRGQADTQYF.

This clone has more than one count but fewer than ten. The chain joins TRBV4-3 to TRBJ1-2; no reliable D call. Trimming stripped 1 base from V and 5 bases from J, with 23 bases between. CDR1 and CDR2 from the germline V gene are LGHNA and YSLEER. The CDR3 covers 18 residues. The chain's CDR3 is CASSQGLEASRFLYGYTF. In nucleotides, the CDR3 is TGCGCCAGCAGCCAAGGGTTGGAGGCAAGTCGATTTCTGTATGGCTACACCTTC.

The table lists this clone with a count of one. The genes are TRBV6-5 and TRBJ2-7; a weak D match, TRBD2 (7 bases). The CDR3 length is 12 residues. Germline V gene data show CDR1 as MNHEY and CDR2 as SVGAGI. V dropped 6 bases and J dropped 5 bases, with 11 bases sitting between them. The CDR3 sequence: CASSRGGDEQYF. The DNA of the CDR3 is TGTGCCAGCAGCCGAGGGGGGGACGAGCAGTACTTC.

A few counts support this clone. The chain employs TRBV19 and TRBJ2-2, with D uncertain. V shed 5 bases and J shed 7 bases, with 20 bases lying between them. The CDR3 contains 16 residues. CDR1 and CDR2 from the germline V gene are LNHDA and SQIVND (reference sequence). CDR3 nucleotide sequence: TGTGCCAGTAGTCCAACCTACCAAAGGTTTGGCGGGGAGCTGTTTTTT. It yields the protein CASSPTYQRFGGELFF.